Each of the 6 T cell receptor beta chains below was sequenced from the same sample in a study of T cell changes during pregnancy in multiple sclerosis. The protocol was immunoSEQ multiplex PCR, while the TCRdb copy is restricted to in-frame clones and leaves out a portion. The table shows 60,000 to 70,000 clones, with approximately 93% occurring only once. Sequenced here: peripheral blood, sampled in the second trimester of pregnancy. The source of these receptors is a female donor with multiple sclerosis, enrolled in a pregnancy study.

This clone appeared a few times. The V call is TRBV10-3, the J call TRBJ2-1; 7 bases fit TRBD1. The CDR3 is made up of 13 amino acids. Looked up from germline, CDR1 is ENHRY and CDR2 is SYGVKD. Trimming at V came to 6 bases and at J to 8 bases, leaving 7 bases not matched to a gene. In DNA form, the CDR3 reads TGTGCCATCAGACCAGAGGGGGCCGATGAGCAGTTCTTC. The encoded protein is CAIRPEGADEQFF.

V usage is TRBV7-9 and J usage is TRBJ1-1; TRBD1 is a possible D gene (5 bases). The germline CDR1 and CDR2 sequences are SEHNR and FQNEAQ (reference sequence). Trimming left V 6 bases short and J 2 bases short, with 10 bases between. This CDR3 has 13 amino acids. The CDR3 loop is CASRVDRNTEAFF. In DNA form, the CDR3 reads TGTGCCAGCAGAGTCGACAGAAACACTGAAGCTTTCTTT. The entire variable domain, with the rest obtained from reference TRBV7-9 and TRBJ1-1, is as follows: DTGVSQNPRHKITKRGQNVTFRCDPISEHNRLYWYRQTLGQGPEFLTYFQNEAQLEKSRLLSDRFSAERPKGSFSTLEIQRTEQGDSAMYLCASRVDRNTEAFFGQGTRLTVV.

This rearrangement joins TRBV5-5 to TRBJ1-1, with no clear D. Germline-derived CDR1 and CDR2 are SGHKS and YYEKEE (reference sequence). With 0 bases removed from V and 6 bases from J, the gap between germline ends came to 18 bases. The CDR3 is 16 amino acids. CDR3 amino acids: CASSLVTGSPGPEAFF. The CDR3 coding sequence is TGTGCCAGCAGCTTGGTCACCGGGAGCCCGGGCCCTGAAGCTTTCTTT. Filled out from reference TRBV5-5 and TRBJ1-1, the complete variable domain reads DAGVTQSPTHLIKTRGQQVTLRCSPISGHKSVSWYQQVLGQGPQFIFQYYEKEERGRGNFPDRFSARQFPNYSSELNVNALLLGDSALYLCASSLVTGSPGPEAFFGQGTRLTVV.

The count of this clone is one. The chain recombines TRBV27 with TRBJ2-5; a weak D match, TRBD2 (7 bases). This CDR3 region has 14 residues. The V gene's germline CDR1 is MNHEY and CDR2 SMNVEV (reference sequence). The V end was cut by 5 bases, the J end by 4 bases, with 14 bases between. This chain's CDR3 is CASSLGGASETQYF. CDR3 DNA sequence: TGTGCCAGCAGTCTGGGGGGGGCTTCAGAGACCCAGTACTTC.

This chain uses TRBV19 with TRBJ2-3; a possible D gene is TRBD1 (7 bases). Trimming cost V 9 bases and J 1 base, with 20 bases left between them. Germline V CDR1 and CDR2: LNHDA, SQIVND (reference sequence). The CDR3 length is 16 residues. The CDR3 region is CASTTGQGGGTDTQYF. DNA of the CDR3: TGTGCCAGCACTACGGGGCAGGGGGGTGGCACAGATACGCAGTATTTT.

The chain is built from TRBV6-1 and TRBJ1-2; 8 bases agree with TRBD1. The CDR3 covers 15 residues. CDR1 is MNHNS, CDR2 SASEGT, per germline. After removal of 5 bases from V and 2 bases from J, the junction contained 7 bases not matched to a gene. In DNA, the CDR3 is TGTGCCAGCAGTATAGGGGACAGGATAAACTATGGCTACACCTTC. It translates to CASSIGDRINYGYTF.